This T cell receptor (beta chain) comes out of a study of shared clonotypes between healthy human individuals. Study as a whole: Sampling drew on donors who were two women and a few men aged 18 to 49. Each donor's CD8 memory used one plate, CD8 naive two, each CD4 subset three.

Profiling relied on immunoSEQ multiplex PCR, and the TCRdb table lists in-frame clones only, not all of them. The profile shows 950,000 to 1,200,000 clones, 60% to 85% of them singletons. Study-wide points: Few donors limited the genetic and exposure-history diversity represented. The four-donor shared clonotypes exceeded non-shared clonotypes in generation probability, with non-shared ones scoring lower.

For this clone: Antigen unknown.

Germline assignment: CDR1 MGHRA and CDR2 YSYEKL. V shed 0 bases, J shed 4 bases, and the junction held 4 bases outside the gene matches. The CDR3 contains 16 residues. This rearrangement joins TRBV4-1 to TRBJ2-5, with 11 bases aligning to TRBD2. The TCR sequence derives from a man aged 18 to 30 in good health. Some clones in this sample may be carry-over from other donors' samples. The material sequenced was memory CD4+ T cells from PBMCs. Subset reported: CD45RA-negative fraction. The CDR3 region is CASSQDGGTSGETQYF. DNA of the CDR3: TGCGCCAGCAGCCAAGATGGCGGGACTAGCGGAGAGACCCAGTACTTC.